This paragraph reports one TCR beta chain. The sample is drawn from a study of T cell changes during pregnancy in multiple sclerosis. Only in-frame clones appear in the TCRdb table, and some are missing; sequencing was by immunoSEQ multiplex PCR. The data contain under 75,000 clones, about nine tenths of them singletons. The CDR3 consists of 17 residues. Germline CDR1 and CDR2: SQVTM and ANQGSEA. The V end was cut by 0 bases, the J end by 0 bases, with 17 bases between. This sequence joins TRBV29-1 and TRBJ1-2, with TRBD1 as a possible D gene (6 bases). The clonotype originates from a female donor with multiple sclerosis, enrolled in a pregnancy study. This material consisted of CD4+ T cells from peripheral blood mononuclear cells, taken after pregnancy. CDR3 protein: CSVEDRQEPRANYGYTF. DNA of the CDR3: TGCAGCGTTGAAGATCGACAGGAACCCAGAGCTAACTATGGCTACACCTTC.